Given below is one TCR beta chain in context. This clonotype was seen a few times. The target of this receptor is not known. No per-base quality is available; no much larger clone lies one base away. The treatment or condition label for this specimen denotes: roughly ten-day PBMC culture with coronavirus spike peptide pools or control peptides (ViraFEST assay). The ViraFEST assay was used in the study, in which antigen-specific T cells were expanded with peptide pools and expanded clonotypes were subsequently identified by TCR sequencing. Positive SARS-CoV-2 PCR tests in the convalescent patients dated from March to December 2020, before Alpha, Beta and Delta variants emerged in the United States. Each well held around 2.1 million PBMCs cultured with roughly 9.2 ug/ml peptide pools in IMDM containing approximately 4.8% human AB serum and around 9 IU/ml IL-2. On days 3 and 7, half of the culture medium was replaced with fresh IL-2-containing medium. CD4+ T cells were isolated after about 10 days of culture through negative selection using the EasySep CD4+ T cell isolation kit. PBMCs were separated from whole blood using Ficoll-Paque Plus gradient centrifugation and then either used fresh or cryopreserved at -140C. Culture conditions were generally each tested in triplicate wells.

These data originate in a study of vaccination and CD4 T cells after COVID-19 (dated by TCRdb to the early 2020s). Regarding the study in general: SARS-CoV-2 positivity had been established in the convalescent patients by nasal swab PCR, and mild disease was recorded in several of these patients and severe disease in one. The convalescent cohort comprised six males and four females, including two Hispanic individuals, seven Caucasians, two Asians and one multiracial person. Two doses of either the Pfizer-BioNTech BNT162b2 vaccine (n=8) or the Moderna mRNA-1273 vaccine (n=2) were administered to participants. Post-COVID blood samples were collected from convalescent patients a median of roughly 100 days after diagnosis, with a range of roughly 30 to 170 days. The time from the second vaccine dose to post-vaccine blood sampling had a median of roughly 72 days and ranged from roughly 13 to 241 days. The cultures were stimulated with overlapping spike peptide pools from SARS-CoV-2 and from the common cold coronaviruses HCoV-NL63, HCoV-OC43 and HCoV-229E. Control cultures received a CEFX viral epitope pool as the positive control, an HIV-1 Nef peptide pool as the negative control, or no peptide. The spike-specific CD4+ TCR repertoire was compared before and after mRNA vaccination in ten to eleven COVID-19 convalescent patients and several infection-naive healthy vaccine recipients.

Receptors were amplified or captured by PCR. At the Johns Hopkins FTIC core, DNA from the cultured CD4+ T cells underwent TCR sequencing with the Oncomine TCR Beta short-read assay. The QIAamp micro DNA kit was used to extract genomic DNA from the cultured CD4+ T cells. Oncomine TCR Beta libraries from cultured CD4+ T cells were pooled with unique dual indexes and sequenced on an Illumina iSeq 100. Per the source publication's procedure: Non-productive sequences were filtered out, and CDR3s that did not start with C, did not end with F or W, or were shorter than 7 amino acids were discarded. The MANAFEST web application was used to identify antigen-specific clonotypes by comparing peptide-stimulated wells against reference wells and other culture wells. For a clone to be called positive, the clone needed an FDR below 0.05, an odds ratio above 5, and a productive frequency above 0.1% in at least two of three replicate wells. Cross-reactive clonotypes were defined as significantly expanded in both SARS-CoV-2 spike wells and at least one common cold coronavirus spike condition. Using R version 3.6.1, CDR3 homology was evaluated through Levenshtein distances (stringdist) along with unrooted phylogenetic trees (ape). TCRdb handled the public reads itself, with Q25 trimming in fastp and clone calling in MiXCR, and kept productive beta chains. Under each unique CDR3 protein, matching rows form one entry showing the most common genes and DNA. The V and J calls, along with clone size, are taken from TCRdb and not from the paper's own processing. This sample is represented by more than 9,500 distinct CDR3 sequences; more than 25% of them were singletons. The ten most abundant clones make up about a quarter of the sample.

Including the terminal cysteine and phenylalanine, the CDR3 comprises 16 residues. Only the CDR3 DNA is retained, 48 bases long and in frame from the first base. Based on the germline V gene, the CDR1 and CDR2 sequences are MNHEY and SVGAGI. V is pruned by 0 bases and J by 2 bases, leaving 3 bases of the junction without a gene match. Beyond this particular receptor, the publication reports: Of the vaccine-specific clones found in convalescent patients, nearly all (304 of 307) were mono-reactive for SARS-CoV-2 spike instead of being cross-reactive with common cold coronaviruses. Among the post-vaccine SARS-CoV-2-reactive clones in convalescent patients, a median roughly 85% showed up only after vaccination, which suggests vaccine-specific priming. Relatively few convalescent patients were included in the study, and early timepoints after natural infection were not analyzed. An increase in the median number of SARS-CoV-2-reactive clonotypes from approximately 20 after infection to approximately 41 after vaccination was observed, but the change was not found to be significant.

The sample consisted of cultured CD4+ T cells from blood. The rearrangement combines TRBV6-5 with TRBJ2-1; 8 bases in the junction line up with TRBD2. The receptor comes from a human donor with COVID-19. The CDR3 loop reads CASSYSERGTYNEQFF. The DNA reads TGTGCCAGCAGTTACTCGGAGCGGGGGACCTACAATGAGCAGTTCTTC.